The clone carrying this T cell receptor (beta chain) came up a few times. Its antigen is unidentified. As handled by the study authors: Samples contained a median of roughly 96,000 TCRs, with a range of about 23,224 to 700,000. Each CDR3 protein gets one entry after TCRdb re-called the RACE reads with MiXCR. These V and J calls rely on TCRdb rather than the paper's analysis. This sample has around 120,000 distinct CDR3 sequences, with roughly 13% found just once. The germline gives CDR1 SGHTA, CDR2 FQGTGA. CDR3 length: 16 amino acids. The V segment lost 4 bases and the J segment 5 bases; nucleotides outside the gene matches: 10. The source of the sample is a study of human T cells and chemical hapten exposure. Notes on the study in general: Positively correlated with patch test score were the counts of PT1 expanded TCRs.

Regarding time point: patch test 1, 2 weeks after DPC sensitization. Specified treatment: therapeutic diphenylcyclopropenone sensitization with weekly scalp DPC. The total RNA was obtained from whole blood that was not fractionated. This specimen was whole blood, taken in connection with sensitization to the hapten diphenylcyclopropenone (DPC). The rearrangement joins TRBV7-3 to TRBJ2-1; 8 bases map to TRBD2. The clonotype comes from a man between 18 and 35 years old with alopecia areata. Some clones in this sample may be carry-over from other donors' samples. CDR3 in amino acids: CASSSPRGGRNNEQFF. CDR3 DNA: TGTGCCAGCAGCTCCCCCCGGGGGGGGAGGAACAATGAGCAGTTCTTC.